The present T cell receptor beta chain was sequenced within a study of Graves' ophthalmopathy and Graves' hyperthyroidism. Study in general: Peripheral blood was gathered at the point of initial diagnosis, before any treatment started.

This CDR3 comprises 13 residues. V was pared by 2 bases and J by 6 bases, with 10 bases between. Germline assignment: CDR1 ENHRY and CDR2 SYGVKD. This clonotype was seen at least ten times. Scientists amplified the TCR beta CDR3 regions from RNA transcripts. Investigators did first-round RT-PCR with HTBI primers, then second-round multiplex PCR. MiXCR, run by TCRdb on the multiplex PCR reads, gives a single entry per CDR3 protein. The sample consists of a few hundred thousand distinct CDR3 sequences, roughly 21% of them appearing once. This receptor was taken from a woman between 50 and 59 years old with Graves' ophthalmopathy. The chain carries TRBV10-3 and TRBJ2-5; tentative D call: TRBD2 (5 bases). Sequenced: peripheral blood. The CDR3 DNA reads TGTGCCATCAGTGAGGGGGAGTGGAAGACCCAGTACTTC. Amino acid sequence: CAISEGEWKTQYF.